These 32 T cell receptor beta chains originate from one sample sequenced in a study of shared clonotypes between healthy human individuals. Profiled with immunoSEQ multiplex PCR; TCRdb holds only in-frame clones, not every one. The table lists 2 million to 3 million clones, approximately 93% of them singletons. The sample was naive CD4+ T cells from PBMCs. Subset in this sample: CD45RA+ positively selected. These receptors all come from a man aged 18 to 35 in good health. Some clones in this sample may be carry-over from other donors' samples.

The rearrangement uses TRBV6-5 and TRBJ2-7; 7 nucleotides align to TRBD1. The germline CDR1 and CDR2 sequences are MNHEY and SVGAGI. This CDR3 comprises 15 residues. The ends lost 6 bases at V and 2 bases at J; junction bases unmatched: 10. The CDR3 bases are TGTGCCAGCAGGGCCGGGACAGTTACCCCCTACGAGCAGTACTTC. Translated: CASRAGTVTPYEQYF.

The CDR3 DNA is TGTGCCAGTAGTAAGTGGGATGTCGGGGAGACCCAGTACTTC. It codes for CASSKWDVGETQYF. V is TRBV19 and J is TRBJ2-5; unclear D gene. V dropped 4 bases and J dropped 5 bases, with 14 bases sitting between them. Germline CDR1 LNHDA, CDR2 SQIVND (reference sequence). The CDR3 length is 14 residues.

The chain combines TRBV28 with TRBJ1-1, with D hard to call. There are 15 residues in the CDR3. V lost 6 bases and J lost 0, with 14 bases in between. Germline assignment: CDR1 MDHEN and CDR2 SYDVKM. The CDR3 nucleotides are TGTGCCAGCAGACCTCAGCCTACCCTGAACACTGAAGCTTTCTTT. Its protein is CASRPQPTLNTEAFF.

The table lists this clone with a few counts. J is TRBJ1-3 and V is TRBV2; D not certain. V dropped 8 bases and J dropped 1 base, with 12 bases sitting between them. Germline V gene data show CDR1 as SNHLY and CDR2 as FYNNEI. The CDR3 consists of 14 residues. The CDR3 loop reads CASGRRVSGNTIYF. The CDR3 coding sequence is TGTGCCAGCGGCCGAAGGGTTTCTGGAAACACCATATATTTT.

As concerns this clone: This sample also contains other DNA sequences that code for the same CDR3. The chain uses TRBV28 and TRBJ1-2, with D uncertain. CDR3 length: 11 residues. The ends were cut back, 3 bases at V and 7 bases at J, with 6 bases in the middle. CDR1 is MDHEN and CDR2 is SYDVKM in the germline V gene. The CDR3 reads CASSFWGGYTF. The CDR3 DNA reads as TGTGCCAGCAGTTTTTGGGGTGGCTACACCTTC.

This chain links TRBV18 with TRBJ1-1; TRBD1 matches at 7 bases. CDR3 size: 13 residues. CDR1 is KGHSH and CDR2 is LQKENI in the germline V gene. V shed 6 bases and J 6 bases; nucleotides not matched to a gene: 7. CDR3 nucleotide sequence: TGTGCCAGCTCGTATACAGGGGTCCCTGAAGCTTTCTTT. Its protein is CASSYTGVPEAFF.

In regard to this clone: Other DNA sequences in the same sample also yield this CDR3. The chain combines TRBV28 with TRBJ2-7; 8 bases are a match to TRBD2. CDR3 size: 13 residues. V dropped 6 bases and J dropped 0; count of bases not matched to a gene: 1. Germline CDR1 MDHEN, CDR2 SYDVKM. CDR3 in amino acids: CASSSGSSYEQYF. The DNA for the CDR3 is TGTGCCAGCAGCAGCGGGAGCTCCTACGAGCAGTACTTC.

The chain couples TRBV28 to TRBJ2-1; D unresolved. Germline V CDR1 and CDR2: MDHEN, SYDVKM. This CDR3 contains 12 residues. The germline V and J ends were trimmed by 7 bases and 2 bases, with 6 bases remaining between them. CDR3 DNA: TGTGCCAGCACCATCGCCTACAATGAGCAGTTCTTC. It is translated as CASTIAYNEQFF.

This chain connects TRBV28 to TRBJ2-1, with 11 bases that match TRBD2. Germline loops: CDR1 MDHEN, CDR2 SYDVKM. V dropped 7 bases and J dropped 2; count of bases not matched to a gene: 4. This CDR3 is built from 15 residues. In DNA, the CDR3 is TGTGCCAGCATCACTAGCGGGGGCACCTACAATGAGCAGTTCTTC. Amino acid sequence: CASITSGGTYNEQFF.

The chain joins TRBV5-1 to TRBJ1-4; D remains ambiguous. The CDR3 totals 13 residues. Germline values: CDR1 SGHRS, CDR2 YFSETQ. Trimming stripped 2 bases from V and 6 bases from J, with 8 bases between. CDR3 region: CASSLTLDEKLFF. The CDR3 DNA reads TGCGCCAGCAGCTTAACCCTGGATGAAAAACTGTTTTTT. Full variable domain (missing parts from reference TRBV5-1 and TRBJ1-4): KAGVTQTPRYLIKTRGQQVTLSCSPISGHRSVSWYQQTPGQGLQFLFEYFSETQRNKGNFPGRFSGRQFSNSRSEMNVSTLELGDSALYLCASSLTLDEKLFFGSGTQLSVL.

The CDR3 loop is CASSQNPSGGGTDTQYF. CDR3 coding DNA: TGCGCCAGCAGCCAGAACCCTAGCGGTGGAGGCACAGATACGCAGTATTTT. The chain links TRBV5-1 to TRBJ2-3; 7 bases fit TRBD2. This CDR3 is built from 17 residues. Trimming cost V 4 bases and J 1 base; bases outside gene matches: 12. Germline assignment: CDR1 SGHRS and CDR2 YFSETQ. The full variable domain, rest sourced from reference TRBV5-1 and TRBJ2-3, is KAGVTQTPRYLIKTRGQQVTLSCSPISGHRSVSWYQQTPGQGLQFLFEYFSETQRNKGNFPGRFSGRQFSNSRSEMNVSTLELGDSALYLCASSQNPSGGGTDTQYFGPGTRLTVL.

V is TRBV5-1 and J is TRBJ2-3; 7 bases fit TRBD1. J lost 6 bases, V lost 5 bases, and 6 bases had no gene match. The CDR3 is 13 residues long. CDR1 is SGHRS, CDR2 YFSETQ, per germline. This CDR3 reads CASRDRGRDTQYF. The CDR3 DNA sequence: TGCGCCAGCAGGGATAGGGGGCGTGATACGCAGTATTTT. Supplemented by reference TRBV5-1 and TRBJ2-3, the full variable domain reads KAGVTQTPRYLIKTRGQQVTLSCSPISGHRSVSWYQQTPGQGLQFLFEYFSETQRNKGNFPGRFSGRQFSNSRSEMNVSTLELGDSALYLCASRDRGRDTQYFGPGTRLTVL.

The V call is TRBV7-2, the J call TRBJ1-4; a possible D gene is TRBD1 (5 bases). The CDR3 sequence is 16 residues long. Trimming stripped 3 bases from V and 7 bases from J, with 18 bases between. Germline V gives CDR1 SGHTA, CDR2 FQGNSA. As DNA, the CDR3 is TGTGCCAGCAGCTTGTTTAGAGGGGCGCCCGGTGAAAAACTGTTTTTT. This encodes CASSLFRGAPGEKLFF.

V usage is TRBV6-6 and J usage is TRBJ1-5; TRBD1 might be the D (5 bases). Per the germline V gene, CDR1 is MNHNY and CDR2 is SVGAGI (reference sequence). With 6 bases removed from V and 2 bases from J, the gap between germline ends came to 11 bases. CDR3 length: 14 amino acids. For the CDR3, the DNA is TGTGCCAGCAGGGGGACTGGTGGCAATCAGCCCCAGCATTTT. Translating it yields CASRGTGGNQPQHF.

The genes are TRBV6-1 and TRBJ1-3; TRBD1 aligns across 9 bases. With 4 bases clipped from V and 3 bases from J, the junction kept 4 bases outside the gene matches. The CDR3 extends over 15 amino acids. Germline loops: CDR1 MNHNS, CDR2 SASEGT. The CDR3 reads CASSAQGAVGNTIYF. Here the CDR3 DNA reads TGTGCCAGCAGTGCACAGGGGGCGGTTGGAAACACCATATATTTT.

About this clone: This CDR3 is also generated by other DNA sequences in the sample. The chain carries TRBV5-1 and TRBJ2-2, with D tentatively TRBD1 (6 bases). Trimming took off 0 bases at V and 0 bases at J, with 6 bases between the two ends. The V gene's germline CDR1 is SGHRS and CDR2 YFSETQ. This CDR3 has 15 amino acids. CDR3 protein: CASSLGTANTGELFF. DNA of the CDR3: TGCGCCAGCAGCTTGGGGACAGCGAACACCGGGGAGCTGTTTTTT.

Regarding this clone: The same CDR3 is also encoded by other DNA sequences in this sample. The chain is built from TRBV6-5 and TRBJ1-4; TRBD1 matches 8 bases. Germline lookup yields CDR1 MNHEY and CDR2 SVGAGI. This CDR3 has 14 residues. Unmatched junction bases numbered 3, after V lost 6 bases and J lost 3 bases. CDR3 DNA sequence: TGTGCCAGCAGCCTGGACAGGGCTAATGAAAAACTGTTTTTT. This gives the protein CASSLDRANEKLFF.

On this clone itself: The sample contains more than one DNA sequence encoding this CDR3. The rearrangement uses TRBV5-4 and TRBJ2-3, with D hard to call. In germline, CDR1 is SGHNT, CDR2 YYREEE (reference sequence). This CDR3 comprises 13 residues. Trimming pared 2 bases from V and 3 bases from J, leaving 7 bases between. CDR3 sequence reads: CASSLSPTDTQYF. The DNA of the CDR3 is TGTGCCAGCAGCTTATCTCCGACAGATACGCAGTATTTT.

The CDR3 protein is CASSFRRGFGSTDTQYF. The CDR3 bases are TGTGCCAGCAGCTTTCGCCGAGGTTTCGGTAGCACAGATACGCAGTATTTT. V is TRBV7-6 and J is TRBJ2-3; D gene unclear. Trimming left V 3 bases short and J 0 bases short, with 16 bases between. The CDR3 spans 17 residues. CDR1 is SGHVS and CDR2 is FNYEAQ in the germline V gene.

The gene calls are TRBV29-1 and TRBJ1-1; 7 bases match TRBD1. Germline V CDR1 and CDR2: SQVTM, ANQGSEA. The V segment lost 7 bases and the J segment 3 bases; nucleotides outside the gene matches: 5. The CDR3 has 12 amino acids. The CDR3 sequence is CSGGQPDTEAFF. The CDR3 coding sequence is TGCAGCGGGGGACAGCCGGACACTGAAGCTTTCTTT.

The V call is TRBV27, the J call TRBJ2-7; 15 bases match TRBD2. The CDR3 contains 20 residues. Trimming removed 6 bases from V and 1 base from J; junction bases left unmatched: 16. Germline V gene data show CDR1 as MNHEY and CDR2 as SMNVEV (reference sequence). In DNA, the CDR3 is TGTGCCAGCAGAAGAACACCGGGACTAGCGGGAGGCCGCGAATCCTACGAGCAGTACTTC. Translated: CASRRTPGLAGGRESYEQYF.

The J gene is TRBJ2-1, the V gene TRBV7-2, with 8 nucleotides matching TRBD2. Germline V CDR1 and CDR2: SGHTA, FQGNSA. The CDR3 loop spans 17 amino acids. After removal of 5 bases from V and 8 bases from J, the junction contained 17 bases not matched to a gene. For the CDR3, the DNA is TGTGCCAGCAGCCCAAGAAGCAGGGGACTAGTGGGCCATGAGCAGTTCTTC. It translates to CASSPRSRGLVGHEQFF.

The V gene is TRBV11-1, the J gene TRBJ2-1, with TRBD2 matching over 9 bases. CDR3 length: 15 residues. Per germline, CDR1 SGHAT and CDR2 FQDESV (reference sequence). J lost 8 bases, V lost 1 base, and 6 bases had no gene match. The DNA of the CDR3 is TGTGCCAGCAGCTTAGTTGCGGGAGGGGTCTATGAGCAGTTCTTC. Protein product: CASSLVAGGVYEQFF.

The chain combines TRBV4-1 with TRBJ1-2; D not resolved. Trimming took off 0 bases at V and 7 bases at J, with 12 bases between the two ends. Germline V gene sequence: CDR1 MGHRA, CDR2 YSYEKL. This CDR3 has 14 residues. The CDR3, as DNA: TGCGCCAGCAGCCAAGATTGGGTTGGCTTTGGCTACACCTTC. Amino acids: CASSQDWVGFGYTF.

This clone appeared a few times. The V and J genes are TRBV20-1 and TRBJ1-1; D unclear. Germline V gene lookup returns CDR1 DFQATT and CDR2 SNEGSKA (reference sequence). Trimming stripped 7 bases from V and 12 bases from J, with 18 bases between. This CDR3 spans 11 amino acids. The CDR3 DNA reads TGCAGTGGCAGAGATCTCTGGGTAACTTTCTTT. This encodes CSGRDLWVTFF.

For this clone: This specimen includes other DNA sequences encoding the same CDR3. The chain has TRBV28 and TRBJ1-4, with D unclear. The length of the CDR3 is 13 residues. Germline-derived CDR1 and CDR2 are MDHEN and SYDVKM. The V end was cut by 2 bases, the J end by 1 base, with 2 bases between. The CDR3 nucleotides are TGTGCCAGCAGTTTAATAACTAATGAAAAACTGTTTTTT. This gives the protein CASSLITNEKLFF.

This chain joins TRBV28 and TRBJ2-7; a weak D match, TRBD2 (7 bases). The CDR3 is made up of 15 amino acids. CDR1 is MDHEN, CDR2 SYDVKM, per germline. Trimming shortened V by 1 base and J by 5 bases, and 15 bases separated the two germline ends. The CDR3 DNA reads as TGTGCCAGCAGTTTATCCGGGGGGCGCAGGGACGAGCAGTACTTC. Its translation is CASSLSGGRRDEQYF.

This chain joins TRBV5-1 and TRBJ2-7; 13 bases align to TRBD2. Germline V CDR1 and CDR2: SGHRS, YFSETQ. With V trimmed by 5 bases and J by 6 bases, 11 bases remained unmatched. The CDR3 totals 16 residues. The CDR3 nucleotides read TGCGCCAGCAGACCACCCGGACTAGCGGGAGTTGGCGAGCAGTACTTC. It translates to CASRPPGLAGVGEQYF. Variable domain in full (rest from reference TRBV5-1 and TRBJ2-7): KAGVTQTPRYLIKTRGQQVTLSCSPISGHRSVSWYQQTPGQGLQFLFEYFSETQRNKGNFPGRFSGRQFSNSRSEMNVSTLELGDSALYLCASRPPGLAGVGEQYFGPGTRLTVT.

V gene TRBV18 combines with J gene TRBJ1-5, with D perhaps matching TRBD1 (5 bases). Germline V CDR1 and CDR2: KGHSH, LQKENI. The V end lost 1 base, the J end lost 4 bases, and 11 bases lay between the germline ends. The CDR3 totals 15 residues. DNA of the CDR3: TGTGCCAGCTCACCACAGGGGCAGCCAAATCAGCCCCAGCATTTT. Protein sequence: CASSPQGQPNQPQHF.

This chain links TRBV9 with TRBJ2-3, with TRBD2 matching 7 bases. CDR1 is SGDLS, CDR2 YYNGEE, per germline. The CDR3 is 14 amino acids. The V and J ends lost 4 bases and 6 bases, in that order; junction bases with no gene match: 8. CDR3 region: CASSLFGGVDTQYF. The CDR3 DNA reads TGTGCCAGCAGCCTGTTTGGGGGGGTGGATACGCAGTATTTT.

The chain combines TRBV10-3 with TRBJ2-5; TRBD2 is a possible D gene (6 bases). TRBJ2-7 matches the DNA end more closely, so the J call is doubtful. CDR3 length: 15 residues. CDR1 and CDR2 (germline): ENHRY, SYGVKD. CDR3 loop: CAIIIPRDGGYEQYF. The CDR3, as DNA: TGTGCCATCATCATCCCCCGGGACGGGGGCTACGAGCAGTACTTC.

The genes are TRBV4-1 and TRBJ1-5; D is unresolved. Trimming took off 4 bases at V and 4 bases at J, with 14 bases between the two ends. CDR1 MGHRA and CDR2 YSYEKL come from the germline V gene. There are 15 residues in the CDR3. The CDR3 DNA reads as TGCGCCAGCAGCCCTGGAGGCGGTAATAATCAGCCCCAGCATTTT. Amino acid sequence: CASSPGGGNNQPQHF.